This T cell receptor beta chain appears in the sequencing data of a study of identical twins. Concerning this clonotype: No antigen is known for it.

The authors used template switching to add a universal primer site and gave cDNA unique molecular identifiers. MiXCR, applied by TCRdb to the 5' RACE reads, yields one record per CDR3 protein. This repertoire shows some 500,000 distinct CDR3 sequences, around a tenth found once; its top ten account for more than 2.5%. The CDR3 spans 15 residues. Germline V gene sequence: CDR1 SGHTS, CDR2 YDEGEE. V lost 4 bases, J lost 3 bases, and 10 bases stayed unmatched. Study-wide results and caveats: It was cross-sectional statistical analysis, not following the same donors, that the conclusions relied on. Out-of-frame alpha sequences common to twins were enriched for low generation probability.

In addition, the sample was reused for a study of yellow fever vaccine responses in identical twins. As that report states: Reportedly, twins showed a vaccine T cell response that looked partly convergent and partly personalized.

The source is a woman between 18 and 29 years old in good health. The rearrangement links TRBV5-8 to TRBJ2-7; 7 nucleotides agree with TRBD1. The sequencing input was PBMCs. The CDR3 region has the DNA TGTGCCAGCAGCGCCCGAGGGGGCGCGTTCTACGAGCAGTACTTC. It is translated as CASSARGGAFYEQYF.